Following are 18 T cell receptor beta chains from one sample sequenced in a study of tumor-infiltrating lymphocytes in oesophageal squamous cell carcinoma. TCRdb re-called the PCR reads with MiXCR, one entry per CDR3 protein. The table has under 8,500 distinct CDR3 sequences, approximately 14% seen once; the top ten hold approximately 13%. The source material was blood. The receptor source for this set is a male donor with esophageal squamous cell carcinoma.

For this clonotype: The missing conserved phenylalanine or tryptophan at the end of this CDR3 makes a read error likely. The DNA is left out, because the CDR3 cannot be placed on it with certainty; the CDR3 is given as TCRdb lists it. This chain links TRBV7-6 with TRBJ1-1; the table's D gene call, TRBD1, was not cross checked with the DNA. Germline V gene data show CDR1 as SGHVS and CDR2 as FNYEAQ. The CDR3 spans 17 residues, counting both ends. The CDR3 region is CASSLAGTPYNEQFFGQ.

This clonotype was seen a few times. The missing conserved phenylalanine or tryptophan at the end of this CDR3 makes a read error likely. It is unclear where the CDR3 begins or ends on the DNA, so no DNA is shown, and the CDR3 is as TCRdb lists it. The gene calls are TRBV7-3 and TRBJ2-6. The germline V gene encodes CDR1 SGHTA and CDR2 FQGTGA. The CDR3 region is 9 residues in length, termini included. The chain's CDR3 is CASSSKPTA.

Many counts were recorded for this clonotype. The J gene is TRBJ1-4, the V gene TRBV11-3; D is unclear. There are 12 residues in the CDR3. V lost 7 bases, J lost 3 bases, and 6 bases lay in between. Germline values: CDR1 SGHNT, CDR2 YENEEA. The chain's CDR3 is CASKGPNEKLFF. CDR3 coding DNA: TGTGCCAGCAAGGGCCCTAATGAAAAACTGTTTTTT.

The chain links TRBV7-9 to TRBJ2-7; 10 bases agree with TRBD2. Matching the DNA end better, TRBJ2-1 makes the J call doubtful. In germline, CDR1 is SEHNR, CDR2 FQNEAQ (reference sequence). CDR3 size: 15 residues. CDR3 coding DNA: TGTGCCAGCAGCCGAGCGGGGGGGCACTACAATGAGCAGTTCTTC. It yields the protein CASSRAGGHYNEQFF.

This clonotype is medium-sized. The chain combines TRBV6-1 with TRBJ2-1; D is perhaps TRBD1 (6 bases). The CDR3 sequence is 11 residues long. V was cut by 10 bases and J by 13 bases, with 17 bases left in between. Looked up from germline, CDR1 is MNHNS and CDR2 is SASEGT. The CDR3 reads CAIYTGTIQFF. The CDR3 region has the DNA TGTGCCATCTACACGGGGACAATACAGTTCTTC.

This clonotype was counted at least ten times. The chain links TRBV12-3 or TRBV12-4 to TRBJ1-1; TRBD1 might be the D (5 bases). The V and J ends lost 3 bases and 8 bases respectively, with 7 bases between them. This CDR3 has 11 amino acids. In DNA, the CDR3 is TGTGCCAGCAGTTTGAACAGGGAAGCTTTCTTT. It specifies CASSLNREAFF.

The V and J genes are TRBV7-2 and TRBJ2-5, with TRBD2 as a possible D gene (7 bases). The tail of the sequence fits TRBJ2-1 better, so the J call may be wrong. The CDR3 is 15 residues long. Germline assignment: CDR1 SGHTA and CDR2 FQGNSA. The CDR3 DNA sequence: TGTGCCAGCAGCGCCGGAGGGGGGGCATGGAATGAGCAGTTCTTC. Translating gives CASSAGGGAWNEQFF.

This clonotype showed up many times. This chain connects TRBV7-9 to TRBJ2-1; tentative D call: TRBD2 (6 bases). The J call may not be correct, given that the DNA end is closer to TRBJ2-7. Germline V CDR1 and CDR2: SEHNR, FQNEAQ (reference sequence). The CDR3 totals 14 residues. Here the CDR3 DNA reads TGTGCCAGCATCCCGGGAGAGGGCTACAATGAGCAGTACTTC. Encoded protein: CASIPGEGYNEQYF.

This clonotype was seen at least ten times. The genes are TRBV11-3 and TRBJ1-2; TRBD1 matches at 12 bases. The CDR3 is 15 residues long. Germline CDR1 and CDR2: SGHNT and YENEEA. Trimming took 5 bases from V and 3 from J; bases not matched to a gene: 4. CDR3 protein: CASSLGTGGDYGYTF. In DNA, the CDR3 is TGTGCCAGCAGCCTAGGGACAGGGGGCGACTATGGCTACACCTTC.

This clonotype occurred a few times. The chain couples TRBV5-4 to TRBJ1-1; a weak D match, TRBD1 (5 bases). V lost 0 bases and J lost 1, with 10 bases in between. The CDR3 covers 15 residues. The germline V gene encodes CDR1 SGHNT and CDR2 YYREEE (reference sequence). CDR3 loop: CASSLVGGQNTEAFF. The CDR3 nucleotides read TGTGCCAGCAGCTTGGTTGGGGGTCAGAACACTGAAGCTTTCTTT.

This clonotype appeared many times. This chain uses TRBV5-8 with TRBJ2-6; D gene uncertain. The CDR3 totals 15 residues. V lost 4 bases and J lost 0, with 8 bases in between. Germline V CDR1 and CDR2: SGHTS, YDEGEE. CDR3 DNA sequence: TGTGCCAGCAGCAGAACGAGCTCTGGGGCCAACGTCCTGACTTTC. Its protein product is CASSRTSSGANVLTF.

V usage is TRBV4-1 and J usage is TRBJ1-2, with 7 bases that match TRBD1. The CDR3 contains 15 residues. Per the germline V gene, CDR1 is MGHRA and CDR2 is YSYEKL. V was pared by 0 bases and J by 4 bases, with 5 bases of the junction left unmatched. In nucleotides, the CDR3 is TGCGCCAGCAGCCAAGAGACCGCAGGGGGCTATGGCTACACCTTC. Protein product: CASSQETAGGYGYTF.

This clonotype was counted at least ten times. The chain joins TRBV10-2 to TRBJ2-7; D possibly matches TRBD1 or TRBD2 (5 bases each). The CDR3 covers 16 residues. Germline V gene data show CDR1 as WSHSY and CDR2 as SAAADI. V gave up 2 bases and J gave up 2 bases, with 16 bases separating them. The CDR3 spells CASSETTGTKPYEQYF. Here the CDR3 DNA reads TGCGCCAGCAGTGAGACGACCGGGACCAAACCCTACGAGCAGTACTTC.

This CDR3 reads CATSDRGNSPLHF. In DNA form, the CDR3 reads TGTGCCACCAGTGACCGGGGGAATTCACCCCTCCACTTT. V gene TRBV24-1 combines with J gene TRBJ1-6; maybe TRBD1 (5 bases). The CDR3 is 13 residues long. The ends were cut back, 4 bases at V and 7 bases at J, with 7 bases in the middle. Germline CDR1 KGHDR, CDR2 SFDVKD.

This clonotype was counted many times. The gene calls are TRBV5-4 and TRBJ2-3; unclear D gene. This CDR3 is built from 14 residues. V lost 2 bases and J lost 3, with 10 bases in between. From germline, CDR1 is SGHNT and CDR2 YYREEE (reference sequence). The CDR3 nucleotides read TGTGCCAGCAGCTTAAGAGCACCTACAGATACGCAGTATTTT. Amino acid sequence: CASSLRAPTDTQYF.

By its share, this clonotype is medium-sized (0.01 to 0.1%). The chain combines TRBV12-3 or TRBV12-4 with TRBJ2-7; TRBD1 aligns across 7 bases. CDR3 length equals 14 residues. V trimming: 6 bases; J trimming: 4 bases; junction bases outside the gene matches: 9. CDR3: CASRADRMEYEQYF. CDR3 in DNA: TGTGCCAGCAGGGCGGACAGGATGGAATACGAGCAGTACTTC.

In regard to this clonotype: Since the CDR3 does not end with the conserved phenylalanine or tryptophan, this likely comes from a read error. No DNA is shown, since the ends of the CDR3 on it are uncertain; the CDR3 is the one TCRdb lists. CDR3 residues: CASSLAGTGYGYTFGS. V usage is TRBV7-2 and J usage is TRBJ2-1; the table names TRBD1, a call not compared with the DNA. The CDR3 length equals 16 residues, ends included. Per germline, CDR1 SGHTA and CDR2 FQGNSA.

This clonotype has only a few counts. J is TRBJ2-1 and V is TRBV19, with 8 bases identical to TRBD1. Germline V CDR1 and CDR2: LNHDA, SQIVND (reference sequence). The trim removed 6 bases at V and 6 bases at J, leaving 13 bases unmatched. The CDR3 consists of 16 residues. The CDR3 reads CASSPIRTGSGNEQFF. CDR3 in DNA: TGTGCCAGTAGCCCCATAAGGACAGGGTCGGGCAATGAGCAGTTCTTC.